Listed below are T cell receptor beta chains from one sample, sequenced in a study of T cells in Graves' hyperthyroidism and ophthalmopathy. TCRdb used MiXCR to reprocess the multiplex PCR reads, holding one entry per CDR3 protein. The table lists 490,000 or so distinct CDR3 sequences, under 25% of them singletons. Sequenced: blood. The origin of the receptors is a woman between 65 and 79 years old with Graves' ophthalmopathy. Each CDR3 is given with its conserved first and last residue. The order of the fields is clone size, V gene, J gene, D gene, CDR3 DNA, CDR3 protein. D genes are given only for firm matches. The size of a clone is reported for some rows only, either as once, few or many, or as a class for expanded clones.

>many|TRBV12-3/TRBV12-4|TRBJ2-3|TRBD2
TGTGCCAGCAGTTTCGGGACTAGAACCACAGATACGCAGTATTTT
CASSFGTRTTDTQYF
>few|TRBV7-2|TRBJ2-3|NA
TGTGCCAGCAGCTTAGGGGGGAGCGCAGATACGCAGTATTTT
CASSLGGSADTQYF
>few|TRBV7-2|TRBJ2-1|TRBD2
TGTGCCAGCAGCTTACGGAACCTAGCGGGTGGGAATGAGCAGTTCTTC
CASSLRNLAGGNEQFF
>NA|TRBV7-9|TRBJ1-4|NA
TGTGCCAGCAGCTTGTGGGGGTCGGAAAAACTGTTTTTT
CASSLWGSEKLFF
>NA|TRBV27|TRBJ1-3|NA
TGTGCCAGCAGTTTCGGGGTGGGAAACACCATATATTTT
CASSFGVGNTIYF
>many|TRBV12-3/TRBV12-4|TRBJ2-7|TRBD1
TGTGCCAGCAGTACAGGGGGGAGATACTACGAGCAGTACTTC
CASSTGGRYYEQYF
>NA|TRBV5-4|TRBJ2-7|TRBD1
TGTGCCAGCAGCGAGGGACAGGGAGGCGGCGAGCAGTACTTC
CASSEGQGGGEQYF
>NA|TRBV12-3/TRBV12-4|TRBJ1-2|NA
TGTGCCAGCACCCGTCATCGCGGCATTGATCCCTATGGCTACACCTTC
CASTRHRGIDPYGYTF
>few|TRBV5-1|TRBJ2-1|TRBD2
TGCGCCAGCGGAAAGACTAGCGACTACAATGAGCAGTTCTTC
CASGKTSDYNEQFF
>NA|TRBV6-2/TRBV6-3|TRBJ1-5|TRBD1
TGTGCCAGCAGTTACCAAGACAGGGGGCGAAGCAATCAGCCCCAGCATTTT
CASSYQDRGRSNQPQHF
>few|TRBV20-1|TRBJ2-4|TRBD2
TGCAGTGCTAGCCTAGCGGGAGGAACCAAAAACATTCAGTACTTC
CSASLAGGTKNIQYF
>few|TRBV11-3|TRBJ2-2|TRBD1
TGTGCCAGCAGCTTCGCCGAAGGGGGCTACACCGGGGAGCTGTTTTTT
CASSFAEGGYTGELFF
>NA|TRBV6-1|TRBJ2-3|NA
TGTGCCAGCAGGGGTTACCAGGGTCTGGCAGATACGCAGTATTTT
CASRGYQGLADTQYF
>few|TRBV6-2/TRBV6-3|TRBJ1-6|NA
TGTGCCAGCAGTTACGGAAATAGAGGGAGACCCCTCCACTTT
CASSYGNRGRPLHF
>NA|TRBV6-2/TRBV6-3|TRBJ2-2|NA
TGTGCCAGCAGTTACAGAAGCGCACACACCGGGGAGCTGTTTTTT
CASSYRSAHTGELFF
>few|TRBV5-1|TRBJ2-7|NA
TGCGCCAGCAGCTCCCGGAGAGCGGCCTACGAGCAGTACTTC
CASSSRRAAYEQYF
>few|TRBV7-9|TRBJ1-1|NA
TGTGCCAGCAGCCGCGGGACTTTTGGGGACACTGAAGCTTTCTTT
CASSRGTFGDTEAFF
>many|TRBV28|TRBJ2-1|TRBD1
TGTGCCAGCAGGTCCGCCGGGACAGGGGTTAATGAGCAGTTCTTC
CASRSAGTGVNEQFF
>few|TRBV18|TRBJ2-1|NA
TGTGCCAGCTCACCACGCCCCAGCCCGAATGAGCAGTTCTTC
CASSPRPSPNEQFF